This T cell receptor (beta chain) derives from a study of T-cell reconstitution after alpha-beta-depleted transplantation in children. Germline values: CDR1 LNHNV, CDR2 YYDKDF (reference sequence). V dropped 3 bases and J dropped 0 bases, with 5 bases sitting between them. This CDR3 region has 13 residues. Unique molecular identifiers were incorporated during preparation of the TCRbeta library. TCRdb analysed the PCR reads with MiXCR anew, one entry per CDR3 protein. The data contain some 300,000 distinct CDR3 sequences, under 13% of them singletons. This TCR derives from a human donor who donated a stem cell graft to a child with acute lymphoblastic leukemia. Sequences were derived from PBMCs from the stem cell graft donor, sampled from the stem cell graft. The rearrangement joins TRBV15 to TRBJ1-1, with D unclear. The CDR3 protein is CATSRVVNTEAFF. Written as DNA, the CDR3 is TGTGCCACCAGCAGGGTGGTGAACACTGAAGCTTTCTTT.